A single sample is the source of the 8 T cell receptor beta chains below, sequenced in a study of blood T cell repertoires in COVID-19. Profiling relied on immunoSEQ multiplex PCR, and the TCRdb table lists in-frame clones only, not all of them. The data hold about 200,000 clones, with approximately 80% observed a single time. Sequenced input: peripheral blood. The receptors were gathered from a human donor with acute or convalescent COVID-19. The donor label of this sample is uncertain.

The chain has TRBV11-2 and TRBJ2-5; the match to TRBD2 covers 8 bases. V lost 1 base, J lost 7 bases, and 2 bases stayed unmatched. CDR3 length: 13 amino acids. Germline V gene lookup returns CDR1 SGHAT and CDR2 FQNNGV. In DNA form, the CDR3 reads TGTGCCAGCAGCTTAGCGGGGGGGCGGACCCAGTACTTC. It codes for CASSLAGGRTQYF.

The V gene is TRBV6-1, the J gene TRBJ1-5; D not certain. Germline values: CDR1 MNHNS, CDR2 SASEGT. Trimming took 0 bases from V and 1 from J, leaving 10 bases between them. This CDR3 region has 16 residues. The CDR3 DNA reads as TGTGCCAGCAGTGAAGCGGCGGTTCTCAGCAATCAGCCCCAGCATTTT. This codes for CASSEAAVLSNQPQHF.

V is TRBV5-1 and J is TRBJ2-3; TRBD2 agrees at 7 bases. The V gene's germline CDR1 is SGHRS and CDR2 YFSETQ. This CDR3 is 14 amino acids long. J was trimmed by 6 bases and V by 0 bases; bases with no gene match: 4. The CDR3 is CASSLGQGGDTQYF. The CDR3 nucleotides read TGCGCCAGCAGCTTGGGTCAGGGAGGGGATACGCAGTATTTT.

The table lists this clone with a few counts. This chain uses TRBV4-1 with TRBJ2-3; TRBD1 aligns across 10 bases. The J segment lost 3 bases and the V segment lost 4 bases, leaving 7 bases of the junction unmatched. Germline lookup yields CDR1 MGHRA and CDR2 YSYEKL. The CDR3 length is 16 residues. CDR3 residues: CASSPGPGQGTDTQYF. The DNA of the CDR3 is TGCGCCAGCAGCCCAGGACCGGGACAGGGGACAGATACGCAGTATTTT.

V is TRBV3-1 (or the pseudogene TRBV3-2) and J is TRBJ2-4; 10 bases are shared with TRBD1. CDR3 size: 17 residues. Trimming at V came to 1 base and at J to 3 bases, leaving 6 bases not matched to a gene. Germline lookup yields CDR1 LGHDT and CDR2 YNNKEL (reference sequence). CDR3: CASSQGGQGVVKNIQYF. The CDR3 bases are TGTGCCAGCAGCCAAGGCGGACAGGGGGTCGTCAAAAACATTCAGTACTTC.

The J gene is TRBJ2-2, the V gene TRBV9, with D tentatively TRBD1 (5 bases). The V end was cut by 3 bases, the J end by 5 bases, with 11 bases between. The CDR3 has 14 amino acids. The V gene's germline CDR1 is SGDLS and CDR2 YYNGEE. The CDR3 nucleotides are TGTGCCAGCAGCGCAGGGTTGGCAACCGGGGAGCTGTTTTTT. Protein product: CASSAGLATGELFF.

The rearrangement joins TRBV7-2 to TRBJ2-1, with TRBD2 matching over 9 bases. The CDR3 is made up of 16 amino acids. The trim removed 4 bases at V and 4 bases at J, leaving 8 bases unmatched. In germline, CDR1 is SGHTA, CDR2 FQGNSA. The CDR3 is CASSSRLAEIYNEQFF. For the CDR3, the DNA is TGTGCCAGCAGCTCACGACTAGCGGAAATTTACAATGAGCAGTTCTTC. Looking up the rest from reference TRBV7-2 and TRBJ2-1 gives the full variable domain: GAGVSQSPSNKVTEKGKDVELRCDPISGHTALYWYRQSLGQGLEFLIYFQGNSAPDKSGLPSDRFSAERTGGSVSTLTIQRTQQEDSAVYLCASSSRLAEIYNEQFFGPGTRLTVL.

This chain uses TRBV6-5 with TRBJ1-4; unclear D gene. This CDR3 contains 13 residues. Trimming left V 5 bases short and J 4 bases short, with 8 bases between. CDR1 and CDR2 (germline): MNHEY, SVGAGI. CDR3 DNA: TGTGCCAGCAGTCCAACGGTTAATGAAAAACTGTTTTTT. This gives the protein CASSPTVNEKLFF.